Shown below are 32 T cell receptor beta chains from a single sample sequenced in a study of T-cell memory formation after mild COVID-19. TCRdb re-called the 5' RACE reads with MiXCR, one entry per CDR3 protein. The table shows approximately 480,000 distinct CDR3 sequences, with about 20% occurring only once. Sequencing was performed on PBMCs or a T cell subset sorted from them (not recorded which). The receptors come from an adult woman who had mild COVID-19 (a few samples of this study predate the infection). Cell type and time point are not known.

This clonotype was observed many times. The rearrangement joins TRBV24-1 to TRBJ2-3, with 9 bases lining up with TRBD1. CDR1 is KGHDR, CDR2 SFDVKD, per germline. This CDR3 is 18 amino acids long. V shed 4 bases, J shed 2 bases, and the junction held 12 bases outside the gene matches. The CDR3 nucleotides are TGTGCCACCAGTGACCTTAGGACAGGGGTCGCCTCCACAGATACGCAGTATTTT. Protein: CATSDLRTGVASTDTQYF.

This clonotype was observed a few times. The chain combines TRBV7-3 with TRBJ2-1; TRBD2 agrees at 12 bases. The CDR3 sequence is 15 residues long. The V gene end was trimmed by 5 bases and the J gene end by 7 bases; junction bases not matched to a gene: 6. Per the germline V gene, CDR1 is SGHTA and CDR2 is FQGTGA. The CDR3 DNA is TGTGCCAGCAGCCGCGGACTAGCGGGGATTAATGAGCAGTTCTTC. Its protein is CASSRGLAGINEQFF.

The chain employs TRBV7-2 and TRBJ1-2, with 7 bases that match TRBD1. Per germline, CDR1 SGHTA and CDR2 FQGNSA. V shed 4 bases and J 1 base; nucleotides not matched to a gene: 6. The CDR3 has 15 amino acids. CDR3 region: CASSYTGVLNYGYTF. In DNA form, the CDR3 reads TGTGCCAGCAGCTACACAGGGGTCCTTAACTATGGCTACACCTTC.

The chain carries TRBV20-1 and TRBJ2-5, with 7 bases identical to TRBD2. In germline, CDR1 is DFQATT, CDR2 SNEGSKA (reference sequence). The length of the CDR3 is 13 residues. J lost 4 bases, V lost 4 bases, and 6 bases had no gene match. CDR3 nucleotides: TGCAGTGCTAACCTGGCTAGCGGAGAGACCCAGTACTTC. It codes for CSANLASGETQYF.

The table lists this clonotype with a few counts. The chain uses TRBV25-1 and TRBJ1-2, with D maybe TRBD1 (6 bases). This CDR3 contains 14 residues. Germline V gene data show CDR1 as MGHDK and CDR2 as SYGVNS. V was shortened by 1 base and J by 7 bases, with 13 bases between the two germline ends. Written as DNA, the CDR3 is TGTGCCAGCAGTGAATCTGGCTACAGGGCTGGCTACACCTTC. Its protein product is CASSESGYRAGYTF.

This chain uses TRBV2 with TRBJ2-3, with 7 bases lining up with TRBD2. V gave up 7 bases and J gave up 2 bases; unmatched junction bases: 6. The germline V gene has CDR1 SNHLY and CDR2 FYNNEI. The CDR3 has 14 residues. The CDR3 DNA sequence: TGTGCCAGCACTCGGCGGGGGTTCACAGATACGCAGTATTTT. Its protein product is CASTRRGFTDTQYF.

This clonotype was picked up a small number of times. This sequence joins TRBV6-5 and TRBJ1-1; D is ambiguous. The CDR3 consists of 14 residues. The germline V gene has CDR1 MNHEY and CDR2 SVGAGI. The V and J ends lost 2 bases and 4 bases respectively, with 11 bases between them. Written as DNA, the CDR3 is TGTGCCAGCAGTTACCTTGGGCGGGGCACTGAAGCTTTCTTT. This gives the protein CASSYLGRGTEAFF.

In DNA, the CDR3 is TGTGCCAGCAGCCCGCCGGGACTAGCGGGAGGCAATGAGCAGTTCTTC. Translated, it gives CASSPPGLAGGNEQFF. V gene TRBV7-9 combines with J gene TRBJ2-1; 15 nucleotides line up with TRBD2. J lost 6 bases, V lost 5 bases, and 5 bases had no gene match. Germline V gives CDR1 SEHNR, CDR2 FQNEAQ (reference sequence). The CDR3 consists of 16 residues.

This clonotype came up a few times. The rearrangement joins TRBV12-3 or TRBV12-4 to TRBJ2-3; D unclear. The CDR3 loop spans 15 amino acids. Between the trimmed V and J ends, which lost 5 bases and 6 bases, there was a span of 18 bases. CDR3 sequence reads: CASSPVSSRSDTQYF. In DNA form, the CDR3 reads TGTGCCAGCAGTCCAGTATCGTCGCGATCGGATACGCAGTATTTT.

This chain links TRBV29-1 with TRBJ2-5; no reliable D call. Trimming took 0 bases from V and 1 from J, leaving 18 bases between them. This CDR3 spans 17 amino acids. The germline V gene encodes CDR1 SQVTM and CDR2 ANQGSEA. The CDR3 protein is CSVEDNRRFRAQETQYF. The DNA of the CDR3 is TGCAGCGTTGAAGATAACCGGCGTTTTAGGGCCCAAGAGACCCAGTACTTC.

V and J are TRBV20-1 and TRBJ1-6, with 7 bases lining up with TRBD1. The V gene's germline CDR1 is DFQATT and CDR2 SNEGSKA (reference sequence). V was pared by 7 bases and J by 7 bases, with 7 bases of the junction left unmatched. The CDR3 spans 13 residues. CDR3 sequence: CSGTAGGNSPLHF. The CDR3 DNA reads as TGCAGTGGGACAGCAGGGGGGAATTCACCCCTCCACTTT.

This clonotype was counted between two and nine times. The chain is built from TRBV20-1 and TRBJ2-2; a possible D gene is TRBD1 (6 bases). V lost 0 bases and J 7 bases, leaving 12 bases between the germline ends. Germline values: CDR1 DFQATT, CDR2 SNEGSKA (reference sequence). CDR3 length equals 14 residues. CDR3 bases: TGCAGTGCTAGAGAGGTTGCAGGGGTCGGGGAGCTGTTTTTT. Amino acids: CSAREVAGVGELFF.

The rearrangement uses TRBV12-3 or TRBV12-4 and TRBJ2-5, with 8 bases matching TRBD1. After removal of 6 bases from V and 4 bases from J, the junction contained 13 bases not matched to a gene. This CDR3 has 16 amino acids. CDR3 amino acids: CASSPDRVFEGETQYF. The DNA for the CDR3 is TGTGCCAGCAGCCCGGACAGGGTTTTTGAGGGAGAGACCCAGTACTTC.

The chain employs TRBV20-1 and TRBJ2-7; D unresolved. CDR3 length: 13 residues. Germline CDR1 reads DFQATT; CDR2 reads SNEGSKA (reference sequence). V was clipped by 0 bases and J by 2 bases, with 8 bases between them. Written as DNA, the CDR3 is TGCAGTGCTAGAGATCAACTCACCTACGAGCAGTACTTC. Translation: CSARDQLTYEQYF.

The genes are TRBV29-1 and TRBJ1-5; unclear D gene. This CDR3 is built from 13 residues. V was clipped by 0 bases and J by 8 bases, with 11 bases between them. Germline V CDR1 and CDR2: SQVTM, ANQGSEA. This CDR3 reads CSVEDRGSKPQHF. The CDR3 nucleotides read TGCAGCGTTGAAGATAGAGGGTCCAAGCCCCAGCATTTT.

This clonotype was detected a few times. The CDR3 protein is CATSDPQVGTEQFF. CDR3 coding DNA: TGTGCCACCAGTGACCCACAGGTCGGAACGGAGCAGTTCTTC. This chain connects TRBV24-1 to TRBJ2-1, with TRBD1 as a possible D gene (5 bases). V gave up 4 bases and J gave up 10 bases, with 16 bases separating them. CDR1 and CDR2 from the germline V gene are KGHDR and SFDVKD. The CDR3 is 14 amino acids.

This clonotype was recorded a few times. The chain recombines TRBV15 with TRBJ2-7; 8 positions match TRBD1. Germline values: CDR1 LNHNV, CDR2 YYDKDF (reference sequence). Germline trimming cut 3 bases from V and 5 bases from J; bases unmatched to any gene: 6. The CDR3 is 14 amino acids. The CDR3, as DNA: TGTGCCACCAGCAGGCGACAGGGGCTCCACGAGCAGTACTTC. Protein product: CATSRRQGLHEQYF. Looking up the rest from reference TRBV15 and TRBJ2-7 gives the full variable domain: DAMVIQNPRYQVTQFGKPVTLSCSQTLNHNVMYWYQQKSSQAPKLLFHYYDKDFNNEADTPDNFQSRRPNTSFCFLDIRSPGLGDTAMYLCATSRRQGLHEQYFGPGTRLTVT.

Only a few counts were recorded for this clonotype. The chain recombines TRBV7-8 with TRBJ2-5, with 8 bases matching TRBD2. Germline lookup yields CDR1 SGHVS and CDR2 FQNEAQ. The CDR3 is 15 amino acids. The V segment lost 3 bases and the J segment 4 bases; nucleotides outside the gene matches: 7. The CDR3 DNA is TGTGCCAGCAGCTTGAGCGGGGGTATCGCAGAGACCCAGTACTTC. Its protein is CASSLSGGIAETQYF.

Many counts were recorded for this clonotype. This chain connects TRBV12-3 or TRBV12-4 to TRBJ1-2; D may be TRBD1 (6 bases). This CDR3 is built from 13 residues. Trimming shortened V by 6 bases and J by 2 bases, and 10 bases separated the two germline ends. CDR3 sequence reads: CASSLTGNYGYTF. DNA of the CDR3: TGTGCCAGCAGCTTAACAGGGAACTATGGCTACACCTTC.

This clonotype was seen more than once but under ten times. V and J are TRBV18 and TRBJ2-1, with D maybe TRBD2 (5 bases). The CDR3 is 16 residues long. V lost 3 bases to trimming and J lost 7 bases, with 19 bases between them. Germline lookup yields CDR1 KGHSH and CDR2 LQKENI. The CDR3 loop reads CASSPAGLQLFNEQFF. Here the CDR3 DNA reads TGTGCCAGCTCACCCGCCGGACTCCAACTATTTAATGAGCAGTTCTTC.

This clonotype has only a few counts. The CDR3: CASSPGMAYEQYF. DNA for the CDR3: TGTGCCAGCTCACCAGGGATGGCCTACGAGCAGTACTTC. V usage is TRBV18 and J usage is TRBJ2-7; D not certain. Germline assignment: CDR1 KGHSH and CDR2 LQKENI. The CDR3 runs to 13 residues. V dropped 2 bases and J dropped 2 bases, with 7 bases sitting between them.

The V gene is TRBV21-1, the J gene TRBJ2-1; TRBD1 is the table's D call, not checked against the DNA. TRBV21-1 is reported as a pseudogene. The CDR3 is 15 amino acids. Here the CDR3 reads CASDLSVPGINEQFF. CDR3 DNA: TGTGCCAGCGATCTTTCAGTTCCAGGGATCAATGAGCAGTTCTTC.

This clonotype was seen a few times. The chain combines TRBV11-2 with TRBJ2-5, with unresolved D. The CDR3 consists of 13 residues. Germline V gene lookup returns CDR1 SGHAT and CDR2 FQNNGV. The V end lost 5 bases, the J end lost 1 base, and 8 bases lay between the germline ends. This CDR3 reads CASSPEPQETQYF. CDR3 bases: TGTGCCAGCAGCCCGGAACCCCAAGAGACCCAGTACTTC. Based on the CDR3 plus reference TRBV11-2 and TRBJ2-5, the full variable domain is EAGVAQSPRYKIIEKRQSVAFWCNPISGHATLYWYQQILGQGPKLLIQFQNNGVVDDSQLPKDRFSAERLKGVDSTLKIQPAKLEDSAVYLCASSPEPQETQYFGPGTRLLVL.

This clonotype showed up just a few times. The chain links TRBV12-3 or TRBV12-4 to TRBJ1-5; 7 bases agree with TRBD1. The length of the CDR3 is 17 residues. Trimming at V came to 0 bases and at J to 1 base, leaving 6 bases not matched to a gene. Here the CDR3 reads CASSLAGGIGSNQPQHF. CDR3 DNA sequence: TGTGCCAGCAGTTTAGCAGGGGGCATCGGAAGCAATCAGCCCCAGCATTTT.

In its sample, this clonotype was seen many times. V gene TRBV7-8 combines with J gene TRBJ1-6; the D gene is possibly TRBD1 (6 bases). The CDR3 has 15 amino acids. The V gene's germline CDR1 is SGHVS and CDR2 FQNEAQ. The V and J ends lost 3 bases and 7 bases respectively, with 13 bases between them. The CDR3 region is CASSFGGDRNSPLHF. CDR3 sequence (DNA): TGTGCCAGCAGCTTCGGGGGCGACAGGAATTCACCCCTCCACTTT.

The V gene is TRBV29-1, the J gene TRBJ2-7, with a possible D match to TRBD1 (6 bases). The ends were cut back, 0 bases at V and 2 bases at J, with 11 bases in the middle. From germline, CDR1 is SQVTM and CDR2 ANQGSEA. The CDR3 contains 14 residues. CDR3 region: CSVEDAQGPYEQYF. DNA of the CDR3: TGCAGCGTTGAAGATGCACAGGGTCCCTACGAGCAGTACTTC.

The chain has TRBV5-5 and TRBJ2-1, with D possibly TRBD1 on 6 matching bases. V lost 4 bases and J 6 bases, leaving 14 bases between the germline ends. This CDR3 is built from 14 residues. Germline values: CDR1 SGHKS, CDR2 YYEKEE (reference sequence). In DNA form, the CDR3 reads TGTGCCAGCAGCGTAATAACAGGGTTCAATGAGCAGTTCTTC. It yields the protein CASSVITGFNEQFF.

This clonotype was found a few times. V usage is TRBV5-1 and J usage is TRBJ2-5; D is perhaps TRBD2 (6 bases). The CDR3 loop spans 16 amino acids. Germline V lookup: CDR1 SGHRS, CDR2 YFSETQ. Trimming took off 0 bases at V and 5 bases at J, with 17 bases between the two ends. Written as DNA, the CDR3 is TGCGCCAGCAGCTTGGCCGGGAGACTAGTAGGGGAGACCCAGTACTTC. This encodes CASSLAGRLVGETQYF.

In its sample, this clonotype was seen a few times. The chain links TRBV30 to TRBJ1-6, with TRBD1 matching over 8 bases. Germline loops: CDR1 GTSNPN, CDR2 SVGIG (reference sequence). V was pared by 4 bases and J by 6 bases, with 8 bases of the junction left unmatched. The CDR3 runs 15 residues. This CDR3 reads CAWTRGLTGNSPLHF. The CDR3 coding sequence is TGTGCCTGGACCAGGGGGCTCACGGGTAATTCACCCCTCCACTTT. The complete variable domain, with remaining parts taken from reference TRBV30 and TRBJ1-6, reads SQTIHQWPATLVQPVGSPLSLECTVEGTSNPNLYWYRQAAGRGLQLLFYSVGIGQISSEVPQNLSASRPQDRQFILSSKKLLLSDSGFYLCAWTRGLTGNSPLHFGNGTRLTVT.

DNA for the CDR3: TGCGCCAGCAGCCAAAGAACTTCAGGGGGAGGCTCCTACAATGAGCAGTTCTTC. The encoded protein is CASSQRTSGGGSYNEQFF. The genes are TRBV4-3 and TRBJ2-1; the D gene is possibly TRBD1 (7 bases). CDR1 and CDR2 from the germline V gene are LGHNA and YSLEER. CDR3 length: 18 amino acids. Trimming pared 2 bases from V and 0 bases from J, leaving 17 bases between.

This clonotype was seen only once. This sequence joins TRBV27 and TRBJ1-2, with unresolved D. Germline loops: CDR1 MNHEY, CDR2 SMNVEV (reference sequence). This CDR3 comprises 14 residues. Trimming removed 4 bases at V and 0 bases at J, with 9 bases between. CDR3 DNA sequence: TGTGCCAGCAGTTCCCTGAATCCTAACTATGGCTACACCTTC. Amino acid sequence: CASSSLNPNYGYTF.

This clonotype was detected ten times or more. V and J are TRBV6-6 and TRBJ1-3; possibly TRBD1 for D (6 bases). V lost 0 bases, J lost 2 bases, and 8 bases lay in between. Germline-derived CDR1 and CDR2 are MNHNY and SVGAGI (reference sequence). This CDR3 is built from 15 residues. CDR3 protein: CASSYSTGTGNTIYF. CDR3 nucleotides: TGTGCCAGCAGTTACTCGACAGGCACTGGAAACACCATATATTTT.